The rows below give T cell receptor beta chains drawn from one sample of a study of T cells in Graves' hyperthyroidism and ophthalmopathy. TCRdb reprocessed the multiplex PCR reads with MiXCR, giving one entry per CDR3 protein. This table holds about 640,000 distinct CDR3 sequences, more than 20% found once. The source material was blood. The origin of the receptors is a man aged 25-45 years with Graves' ophthalmopathy. The CDR3 runs from the conserved cysteine through the conserved F or W. Fields, in order: J gene, V gene, CDR3 protein.

j_gene: TRBJ2-5; v_gene: TRBV30; CDR3aa: CALQAYQETQYF
j_gene: TRBJ2-7; v_gene: TRBV6-5; CDR3aa: CASSYGESSYEQYF
j_gene: TRBJ2-5; v_gene: TRBV11-2; CDR3aa: CASSFRREPNQQYF
j_gene: TRBJ2-1; v_gene: TRBV3-1; CDR3aa: CASSLEAASSYNEQFF
j_gene: TRBJ1-1; v_gene: TRBV6-4; CDR3aa: CASSDSSFTEAFF
j_gene: TRBJ1-2; v_gene: TRBV6-5; CDR3aa: CASSYRQGNGYTF
j_gene: TRBJ1-2; v_gene: TRBV7-9; CDR3aa: CASGLGLPYGYTF
j_gene: TRBJ2-7; v_gene: TRBV20-1; CDR3aa: CSASFGTSPVYEQYF
j_gene: TRBJ2-3; v_gene: TRBV27; CDR3aa: CASSLGGIPTDTQYF
j_gene: TRBJ2-6; v_gene: TRBV5-1; CDR3aa: CASSLVAGSSGANVLTF
j_gene: TRBJ1-5; v_gene: TRBV6-6; CDR3aa: CASSYSGGLNQPQHF
j_gene: TRBJ1-5; v_gene: TRBV2; CDR3aa: CASTQGKFNQPQHF
j_gene: TRBJ2-2; v_gene: TRBV6-1; CDR3aa: CASWPIRSKAGELFF
j_gene: TRBJ2-3; v_gene: TRBV29-1; CDR3aa: CGVEMVDTQYF
j_gene: TRBJ1-5; v_gene: TRBV20-1; CDR3aa: CSARSDRFGNQPQHF
j_gene: TRBJ1-2; v_gene: TRBV7-3; CDR3aa: CASSPIGGTGYGYTF
j_gene: TRBJ2-1; v_gene: TRBV29-1; CDR3aa: CSVGLAGNEQFF
j_gene: TRBJ2-1; v_gene: TRBV7-8; CDR3aa: CASSGLAGVSGEQFF
j_gene: TRBJ2-3; v_gene: TRBV18; CDR3aa: CASSPETGATGTQYF
j_gene: TRBJ2-6; v_gene: TRBV28; CDR3aa: CASSLRLAAPSGANVLTF
j_gene: TRBJ1-1; v_gene: TRBV5-5; CDR3aa: CASSLEPTSRNTEAFF
j_gene: TRBJ2-1; v_gene: TRBV7-9; CDR3aa: CASSLAWAGERHNEQFF
j_gene: TRBJ2-5; v_gene: TRBV28; CDR3aa: CASSSGRQNQETQYF
j_gene: TRBJ2-5; v_gene: TRBV20-1; CDR3aa: CSAPDRGQETQYF
j_gene: TRBJ2-3; v_gene: TRBV20-1; CDR3aa: CSARASGGRDTQYF
j_gene: TRBJ1-5; v_gene: TRBV28; CDR3aa: CASSLYGQGSQPQHF
j_gene: TRBJ1-3; v_gene: TRBV18; CDR3aa: CASSPRGQGGSGNTIYF
j_gene: TRBJ2-7; v_gene: TRBV3-1; CDR3aa: CASSHTSGRAGSYEQYF